The rows below give T cell receptor beta chains drawn from one sample of a study of shared clonotypes between healthy human individuals. Here immunoSEQ multiplex PCR was the method, and the copy in TCRdb shows in-frame clones only, minus some. In the table there are fewer than 3 million clones, around 90% of which are singletons. The source material was naive CD4+ T cells from PBMCs. These receptors all stem from a man aged 18 to 29 in good health. Some clones in this sample may be carry-over from other donors' samples. Each CDR3 is given without its conserved first and last residue.

j_gene	v_gene	CDR3aa
TRBJ2-2	TRBV19	ASSPGRRGGMELF
TRBJ2-2	TRBV27	ASSSGRDTGELF
TRBJ1-5	TRBV7-9	ASSPDRGGNQPQH
TRBJ2-3	TRBV30	AWSGLVADTQY
TRBJ1-3	TRBV6-5	ASSSRQGGNTIY
TRBJ2-7	TRBV6-5	ASSKQGREQY
TRBJ2-1	TRBV7-6	ASSSQGDPRRIVNEQF
TRBJ1-5	TRBV6-6	ASRQGWDQPQH
TRBJ1-2	TRBV28	ASRWGAGNYGYT
TRBJ2-4	TRBV7-2	ASSLDRYIQY
TRBJ2-1	TRBV6-5	ASKQGGSYNEQF
TRBJ2-3	TRBV14	ASSPTRSGRARDTQY
TRBJ2-7	TRBV19	ASSGQGPYEQY
TRBJ2-3	TRBV4-1	ASSLLREGRDTQY
TRBJ2-7	TRBV28	ASRRPLASGSYEQY
TRBJ1-2	TRBV28	ASSLQTTPQP
TRBJ2-1	TRBV28	ASSITSGRPYNEQF
TRBJ2-1	TRBV15	ATSRGLAGPNNEQF
TRBJ2-5	TRBV5-1	ASSLNVGETQY
TRBJ2-6	TRBV7-9	ASSPRAGMDPGANVLT
TRBJ2-5	TRBV5-1	ASSLPLETQY
TRBJ2-3	TRBV6-6	ASSPSMNTQY
TRBJ1-1	TRBV5-4	ASSRQMNTEAF
TRBJ1-3	TRBV2	ASRSQGAGNTIY
TRBJ2-1	TRBV7-8	ASSLVAGGPANEQF
TRBJ1-5	TRBV2	ASSEGQGSAQPQH
TRBJ2-2	TRBV4-1	ASSQDKTIAGKTGELF
TRBJ2-1	TRBV7-8	ASMRLAGLYNEQF
TRBJ2-1	TRBV27	ASGSIGGRVAYNEQF
TRBJ2-1	TRBV30	AWRRRLSPYNEQF
TRBJ1-2	TRBV28	ASSSSDRGRGGYT
TRBJ2-5	TRBV4-3	ASSQGQGAAATQY